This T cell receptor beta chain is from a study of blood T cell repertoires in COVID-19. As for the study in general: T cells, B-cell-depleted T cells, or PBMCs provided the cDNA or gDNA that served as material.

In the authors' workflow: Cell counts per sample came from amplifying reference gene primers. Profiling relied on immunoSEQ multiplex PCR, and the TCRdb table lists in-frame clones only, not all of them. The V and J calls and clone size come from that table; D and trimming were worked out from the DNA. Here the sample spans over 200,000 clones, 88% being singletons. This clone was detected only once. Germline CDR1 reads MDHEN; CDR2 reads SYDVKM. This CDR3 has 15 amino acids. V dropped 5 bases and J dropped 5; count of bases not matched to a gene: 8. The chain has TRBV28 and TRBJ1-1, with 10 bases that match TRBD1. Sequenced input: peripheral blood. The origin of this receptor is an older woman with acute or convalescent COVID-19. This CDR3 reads CASSPGTGVSTEAFF. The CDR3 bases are TGTGCCAGCAGTCCCGGGACAGGGGTATCGACTGAAGCTTTCTTT.